This T cell receptor beta chain was observed in a study of OX40 agonist ivuxolimab in advanced cancers. Study-level information: The study treated patients with ivuxolimab, an agonistic anti-OX40 (CD134) antibody. Enrolled patients in dose escalation had cancers that were hepatocellular carcinoma, melanoma, renal cell or head and neck cancer.

Study outcomes and limitations: In the 0.1 to 3.0 mg/kg range, CD4+ and CD8+ blood T cells had expanded clonally by week 6. Low levels of normalized T-cell clonal expansion also appeared in some nonresponders.

The method was immunoSEQ multiplex PCR; TCRdb's version includes in-frame clones alone and lacks a portion of them. The sample carries nearly 25,000 clones, 78% recorded once. Of note for this clone: Its antigen is undetermined.

The sequences come from CD4+ or CD8+ T cells sorted from blood, collected in a trial of the OX40 agonist ivuxolimab. The receptor was isolated from an adult with an advanced solid tumor such as melanoma, head and neck, liver or kidney cancer.

CDR3 sequence reads: CASSLDRGVAGELFF. The CDR3 DNA is TGCGCCAGCAGCTTGGACAGGGGTGTGGCCGGGGAGCTGTTTTTT. The chain recombines TRBV5-1 with TRBJ2-2; 7 bases match TRBD1. Germline trimming cut 0 bases from V and 6 bases from J; bases unmatched to any gene: 5. The V gene's germline CDR1 is SGHRS and CDR2 YFSETQ. This CDR3 region has 15 residues.